The 27 T cell receptor beta chains below all came from one sample that was sequenced in a study of long-term antiretroviral therapy in people with HIV. An immunoSEQ assay, version v3.0, was performed at survey level. Clones were read by immunoSEQ multiplex PCR, and TCRdb kept only the in-frame ones, dropping some. The sample carries 20,000 or so clones, roughly 77% recorded once. Sequenced material: unsorted PBMCs, taken 4.4 years after starting antiretroviral therapy. These receptors all stem from a man between 25 and 39 years old with HIV.

The J gene is TRBJ2-2, the V gene TRBV6-5; no clear D gene. The CDR3 extends over 15 amino acids. Between the trimmed V and J ends, which lost 2 bases and 2 bases, there was a span of 9 bases. Germline values: CDR1 MNHEY, CDR2 SVGAGI. Here the CDR3 reads CASSYAITNTGELFF. For the CDR3, the DNA is TGTGCCAGCAGTTACGCGATCACTAACACCGGGGAGCTGTTTTTT.

The CDR3 region has the DNA TGTGCCAGCTCAGTTACAGGGCAAACTGAAGCTTTCTTT. It is translated as CASSVTGQTEAFF. The genes are TRBV18 and TRBJ1-1; D might be TRBD1 (6 bases). Trimming took 5 bases from V and 5 from J, leaving 12 bases between them. The CDR3 runs to 13 residues. Looked up from germline, CDR1 is KGHSH and CDR2 is LQKENI.

The V gene is TRBV10-3, the J gene TRBJ1-1; 8 nucleotides line up with TRBD1. Losses at the gene ends were 6 bases for V and 0 bases for J; bases not matched to a gene: 3. This CDR3 has 14 residues. Per germline, CDR1 ENHRY and CDR2 SYGVKD. The DNA for the CDR3 is TGTGCCATCAGAAGGACAGGGATGAACACTGAAGCTTTCTTT. It is translated as CAIRRTGMNTEAFF.

This rearrangement joins TRBV10-3 to TRBJ1-1; D is perhaps TRBD1 (5 bases). CDR1 ENHRY and CDR2 SYGVKD come from the germline V gene. CDR3 size: 14 residues. Trimming took 9 bases from V and 9 from J, leaving 23 bases between them. CDR3 nucleotides: TGTGCCATGGGCAGGGAGGGGAGTCATGCTAAAGCTTTCTTT. Its translation: CAMGREGSHAKAFF.

The gene calls are TRBV4-3 and TRBJ2-2; D is uncertain. CDR1 is LGHNA, CDR2 YSLEER, per germline. This CDR3 has 14 amino acids. Trimming removed 2 bases at V and 1 base at J, with 5 bases between. CDR3 region: CASSQHRNTGELFF. CDR3 nucleotide sequence: TGCGCCAGCAGCCAACACAGGAACACCGGGGAGCTGTTTTTT.

The V and J genes are TRBV5-1 and TRBJ1-5; D might be TRBD1 (5 bases). This CDR3 has 14 residues. The V and J ends lost 0 bases and 7 bases respectively, with 11 bases between them. Per the germline V gene, CDR1 is SGHRS and CDR2 is YFSETQ. The CDR3 nucleotides read TGCGCCAGCAGCTTGGCGGCGGGGGAACAGCCCCAGCATTTT. This sequence encodes CASSLAAGEQPQHF.

V gene TRBV15 combines with J gene TRBJ2-1; D unclear. The CDR3 totals 14 residues. Germline V gene lookup returns CDR1 LNHNV and CDR2 YYDKDF (reference sequence). The V gene lost 2 bases and the J gene lost 4 bases, with 9 bases spanning the gap. Here the CDR3 DNA reads TGTGCCACCAGCAGATCGGACGCTTACAATGAGCAGTTCTTC. Translated: CATSRSDAYNEQFF.

The chain combines TRBV19 with TRBJ1-3, with D possibly matching TRBD1 (5 bases). In germline, CDR1 is LNHDA, CDR2 SQIVND (reference sequence). The CDR3 runs to 15 residues. With 1 base removed from V and 4 bases from J, the gap between germline ends came to 11 bases. DNA for the CDR3: TGTGCCAGTAGTATAGTAGGGGATTCGGGAAACACCATATATTTT. Protein: CASSIVGDSGNTIYF.

The rearrangement uses TRBV28 and TRBJ2-3; D might be TRBD1 (5 bases). Germline CDR1 MDHEN, CDR2 SYDVKM. Trimming shortened V by 7 bases and J by 5 bases, and 16 bases separated the two germline ends. The length of the CDR3 is 14 residues. This CDR3 is CASTLEGVGDTQYF. The CDR3 nucleotides read TGTGCCAGCACCTTAGAAGGGGTGGGAGATACGCAGTATTTT.

The chain joins TRBV2 to TRBJ2-4, with 8 nucleotides matching TRBD1. Trimming removed 4 bases from V and 3 bases from J; junction bases left unmatched: 8. CDR1 and CDR2 from the germline V gene are SNHLY and FYNNEI. The CDR3 runs 16 residues. The DNA for the CDR3 is TGTGCCAGCAGTGTAAAGACAGGGGTGAGCAAAAACATTCAGTACTTC. Translating gives CASSVKTGVSKNIQYF.

The V call is TRBV25-1, the J call TRBJ2-1; D is uncertain. Trimming stripped 8 bases from V and 6 bases from J, with 14 bases between. Germline V lookup: CDR1 MGHDK, CDR2 SYGVNS. The CDR3 has 13 residues. CDR3 DNA sequence: TGTGCCAGCTCCATAATGATGTCCAATGAGCAGTTCTTC. It is translated as CASSIMMSNEQFF.

V is TRBV7-9 and J is TRBJ2-1; 10 bases line up with TRBD2. There are 15 residues in the CDR3. Germline trimming cut 1 base from V and 5 bases from J; bases unmatched to any gene: 2. Germline V gene lookup returns CDR1 SEHNR and CDR2 FQNEAQ (reference sequence). The CDR3 loop is CASSLGTSGNNEQFF. CDR3 sequence (DNA): TGTGCCAGCAGCTTAGGGACTAGCGGAAACAATGAGCAGTTCTTC.

As regards this clone: Other DNA sequences in the same sample also yield this CDR3. J is TRBJ2-7 and V is TRBV5-1, with D unclear. The germline V gene has CDR1 SGHRS and CDR2 YFSETQ. CDR3 length: 15 amino acids. Trimming pared 0 bases from V and 0 bases from J, leaving 10 bases between. CDR3 sequence: CASSLGTGGSYEQYF. DNA of the CDR3: TGCGCCAGCAGCTTGGGGACGGGTGGCTCCTACGAGCAGTACTTC.

This chain connects TRBV27 to TRBJ2-3; D is unresolved. This CDR3 spans 15 amino acids. Germline CDR1 MNHEY, CDR2 SMNVEV (reference sequence). Trimming took off 0 bases at V and 1 base at J, with 8 bases between the two ends. This CDR3 is CASSLSAGGTDTQYF. CDR3 coding DNA: TGTGCCAGCAGTTTATCGGCTGGGGGCACAGATACGCAGTATTTT.

This clone was detected only once. This chain joins TRBV4-3 and TRBJ2-1, with 12 bases aligning to TRBD2. This CDR3 has 16 amino acids. After removal of 4 bases from V and 6 bases from J, the junction contained 7 bases not matched to a gene. Germline V gene sequence: CDR1 LGHNA, CDR2 YSLEER. CDR3 DNA sequence: TGCGCCAGCAGCCTGAGACTAGCGGGAGTCCCCAATGAGCAGTTCTTC. Translated, it gives CASSLRLAGVPNEQFF.

This clone turned up a few times. The chain couples TRBV19 to TRBJ1-1; weak D call: TRBD1 (6 bases). CDR3 length equals 12 residues. The V and J ends lost 8 bases and 1 base respectively, with 8 bases between them. In germline, CDR1 is LNHDA, CDR2 SQIVND (reference sequence). Here the CDR3 reads CASGQQNTEAFF. The CDR3 DNA is TGTGCCAGTGGACAGCAGAACACTGAAGCTTTCTTT.

V usage is TRBV6-5 and J usage is TRBJ1-1, with D perhaps TRBD1 (5 bases). Trimming shortened V by 0 bases and J by 5 bases, and 10 bases separated the two germline ends. CDR1 and CDR2 (germline): MNHEY, SVGAGI. The CDR3 length is 14 residues. The CDR3 is CASSYSGVGTEAFF. In DNA form, the CDR3 reads TGTGCCAGCAGTTACTCGGGGGTGGGAACTGAAGCTTTCTTT.

This chain links TRBV6-1 with TRBJ1-5; tentative D call: TRBD1 (6 bases). Looked up from germline, CDR1 is MNHNS and CDR2 is SASEGT. This CDR3 contains 14 residues. Trimming removed 7 bases from V and 4 bases from J, with 14 bases in between. The CDR3 region has the DNA TGTGCCAGCATTAGGGACACCGAAAATCAGCCCCAGCATTTT. Translation gives CASIRDTENQPQHF.

The J gene is TRBJ2-7, the V gene TRBV5-5; 8 bases map to TRBD1. The CDR3 extends over 16 amino acids. Germline-derived CDR1 and CDR2 are SGHKS and YYEKEE (reference sequence). V dropped 5 bases and J dropped 6; count of bases not matched to a gene: 16. For the CDR3, the DNA is TGTGCCAGCAGTTCGCGCCAGGGGGCGAATTCCGTCGAGCAGTACTTC. Protein sequence: CASSSRQGANSVEQYF.

This rearrangement joins TRBV12-5 to TRBJ2-7, with D perhaps given as TRBD1 or TRBD2 (7 bases each). The CDR3 totals 14 residues. V dropped 5 bases and J dropped 1 base, with 12 bases sitting between them. CDR1 LGHNT and CDR2 FRNRAP come from the germline V gene. Here the CDR3 reads CASGPRGGSYEQYF. In nucleotides, the CDR3 is TGTGCTAGTGGTCCCAGGGGGGGGTCCTACGAGCAGTACTTC.

This chain links TRBV7-9 with TRBJ2-7; 9 bases are shared with TRBD1. Germline CDR1 is SEHNR and CDR2 is FQNEAQ (reference sequence). This CDR3 comprises 14 residues. The junction had 6 bases not matched to a gene; V was cut back by 4 bases and J by 5 bases. The CDR3 region has the DNA TGTGCCAGCAGCTGGACAGGGGAGGTGCACGAGCAGTACTTC. It yields the protein CASSWTGEVHEQYF. Full variable domain (rest looked up from reference TRBV7-9 and TRBJ2-7): DTGVSQNPRHKITKRGQNVTFRCDPISEHNRLYWYRQTLGQGPEFLTYFQNEAQLEKSRLLSDRFSAERPKGSFSTLEIQRTEQGDSAMYLCASSWTGEVHEQYFGPGTRLTVT.

V and J are TRBV15 and TRBJ1-3, with TRBD1 as a possible D gene (5 bases). The CDR3 spans 14 residues. Germline-derived CDR1 and CDR2 are LNHNV and YYDKDF (reference sequence). V dropped 5 bases and J dropped 0 bases, with 8 bases sitting between them. The CDR3 is CATSVGASGNTIYF. The CDR3, as DNA: TGTGCCACCAGCGTAGGGGCCTCTGGAAACACCATATATTTT.

The rearrangement uses TRBV11-3 and TRBJ2-1, with 7 bases lining up with TRBD2. This CDR3 contains 16 residues. In germline, CDR1 is SGHNT, CDR2 YENEEA. V trimming: 3 bases; J trimming: 0 bases; junction bases outside the gene matches: 5. The CDR3 spells CASSLGRGSSYNEQFF. CDR3 sequence (DNA): TGTGCCAGCAGCTTGGGGCGGGGGAGCTCCTACAATGAGCAGTTCTTC.

This clone is medium-sized (0.01 to 0.1%) within its sample. The rearrangement uses TRBV10-1 and TRBJ1-1, with D possibly being TRBD1 (6 bases). Trimming took 0 bases from V and 0 from J, leaving 23 bases between them. The CDR3 runs to 20 residues. Looked up from germline, CDR1 is WNHNN and CDR2 is SYGVQD (reference sequence). The CDR3 sequence: CASSESKNWDTLRMNTEAFF. For the CDR3, the DNA is TGCGCCAGCAGTGAGTCGAAGAATTGGGACACCCTCAGGATGAACACTGAAGCTTTCTTT.

The rearrangement uses TRBV19 and TRBJ2-7; TRBD2 aligns across 7 bases. V was pared by 0 bases and J by 5 bases, with 7 bases of the junction left unmatched. This CDR3 spans 15 amino acids. The germline V gene encodes CDR1 LNHDA and CDR2 SQIVND (reference sequence). The CDR3 reads CASSIEGGTVDEQYF. The CDR3 nucleotides read TGTGCCAGTAGTATAGAGGGGGGGACGGTGGACGAGCAGTACTTC.

The rearrangement uses TRBV5-6 and TRBJ2-7; D uncertain. Trimming shortened V by 3 bases and J by 6 bases, and 10 bases separated the two germline ends. Germline values: CDR1 SGHDT, CDR2 YYEEEE. The CDR3 consists of 12 residues. As DNA, the CDR3 is TGTGCCAGCAGCTACCCCCTACGCGAGCAGTACTTC. Encoded protein: CASSYPLREQYF.

This clone was observed a few times. This sequence joins TRBV7-6 and TRBJ2-7; D not certain. CDR3 length: 15 amino acids. CDR1 and CDR2 from the germline V gene are SGHVS and FNYEAQ. With 1 base removed from V and 7 bases from J, the gap between germline ends came to 17 bases. The CDR3 here is CASSLVNSLAEEQYF. For the CDR3, the DNA is TGTGCCAGCAGCTTAGTTAATTCGCTTGCGGAGGAGCAGTACTTC. The full variable domain, in which reference TRBV7-6 and TRBJ2-7 provide the parts outside the CDR3, is GAGVSQSPRYKVTKRGQDVALRCDPISGHVSLYWYRQALGQGPEFLTYFNYEAQQDKSGLPNDRFSAERPEGSISTLTIQRTEQRDSAMYRCASSLVNSLAEEQYFGPGTRLTVT.